This T cell receptor beta chain was identified in a study of blood T cell repertoires in COVID-19. Study in general: Both acute and convalescent COVID-19 samples were obtained from the United States, Italy and Spain. The cDNA or gDNA used as material had been derived from T cells, B-cell-depleted T cells, or PBMCs.

V was shortened by 5 bases and J by 6 bases, with 14 bases between the two germline ends. CDR1 is PRHDT, CDR2 FYEKMQ, per germline (reference sequence). The length of the CDR3 is 14 residues. Authors' analysis steps: Amplification of reference gene primers provided the estimated nucleated cell counts. The table came from immunoSEQ multiplex PCR; TCRdb's copy has only in-frame clones and leaves some out. V, J and clone size reflect that table, while D and trimming were determined from the DNA. The sample holds roughly 420,000 clones, around 89% seen once. The count of this clone is one. Other DNA variants within this sample encode the same CDR3.

V and J are TRBV13 and TRBJ1-5; the D is unclear. Sequences were obtained from PBMCs or T cells enriched from blood (not recorded which). The receptor's source is a woman in her thirties with acute COVID-19. CDR3 sequence: CASSLRGKGQPQHF. The CDR3 region has the DNA TGTGCCAGCAGCCTCCGCGGCAAAGGTCAGCCCCAGCATTTT. Using reference TRBV13 and TRBJ1-5 for the parts outside the CDR3, the full variable domain is AAGVIQSPRHLIKEKRETATLKCYPIPRHDTVYWYQQGPGQDPQFLISFYEKMQSDKGSIPDRFSAQQFSDYHSELNMSSLELGDSALYFCASSLRGKGQPQHFGDGTRLSIL.